The 29 T cell receptor beta chains presented below share a single source sample, sequenced in a study of CD8+CD57+ T cells in acquired aplastic anemia. For CDR3 and TCR beta VDJ profiling, genomic DNA was the template used. MiXCR was run by TCRdb on the reads, yielding one entry per CDR3 protein. The table has approximately 200,000 distinct CDR3 sequences, approximately 60% seen once. Sample: sorted CD4+, CD8+, or CD8+CD57+ T cells (not recorded which) from PBMCs. The origin of the receptors is a human donor in good health.

The gene calls are TRBV9 and TRBJ1-2; D is unclear. V lost 0 bases and J 6 bases, leaving 9 bases between the germline ends. This CDR3 contains 13 residues. CDR1 and CDR2 (germline): SGDLS, YYNGEE. The CDR3 protein is CASSVGQLDGYTF. The CDR3 DNA reads as TGTGCCAGCAGCGTAGGGCAGCTTGATGGCTACACCTTC.

The V call is TRBV7-9, the J call TRBJ2-1, with TRBD1 matching 7 bases. V dropped 5 bases and J dropped 0; count of bases not matched to a gene: 4. The CDR3 covers 15 residues. The germline gives CDR1 SEHNR, CDR2 FQNEAQ (reference sequence). In DNA, the CDR3 is TGTGCCAGCAGCGTTACAGGGGTCTCCTACAATGAGCAGTTCTTC. It encodes CASSVTGVSYNEQFF.

This chain links TRBV5-6 with TRBJ1-1; D gene uncertain. This CDR3 comprises 13 residues. Trimming cost V 4 bases and J 3 bases, with 10 bases left between them. Germline-derived CDR1 and CDR2 are SGHDT and YYEEEE. Here the CDR3 DNA reads TGTGCCAGCAGCCCCCACGGACACACTGAAGCTTTCTTT. This translates into CASSPHGHTEAFF. Full variable domain (rest looked up from reference TRBV5-6 and TRBJ1-1): DAGVTQSPTHLIKTRGQQVTLRCSPKSGHDTVSWYQQALGQGPQFIFQYYEEEERQRGNFPDRFSGHQFPNYSSELNVNALLLGDSALYLCASSPHGHTEAFFGQGTRLTVV.

This clonotype came up many times. The CDR3 region has the DNA TGTGCCAGCAGCCGTCTTGGACAGAACACTGAAGCTTTCTTT. Amino acids: CASSRLGQNTEAFF. The chain carries TRBV5-6 and TRBJ1-1, with D tentatively TRBD1 (5 bases). The CDR3 is made up of 14 amino acids. V lost 4 bases and J lost 1, with 11 bases in between. Germline V lookup: CDR1 SGHDT, CDR2 YYEEEE. The variable domain in full, completed from reference TRBV5-6 and TRBJ1-1, reads DAGVTQSPTHLIKTRGQQVTLRCSPKSGHDTVSWYQQALGQGPQFIFQYYEEEERQRGNFPDRFSGHQFPNYSSELNVNALLLGDSALYLCASSRLGQNTEAFFGQGTRLTVV.

The V and J genes are TRBV9 and TRBJ1-1, with 8 bases matching TRBD1. The CDR3 loop spans 13 amino acids. The V gene end was trimmed by 2 bases and the J gene end by 6 bases; junction bases not matched to a gene: 3. CDR1 is SGDLS and CDR2 is YYNGEE in the germline V gene. The CDR3 here is CASSVTGGAEAFF. The CDR3 coding sequence is TGTGCCAGCAGCGTTACAGGGGGGGCTGAAGCTTTCTTT.

About this clonotype itself: The junction departs from the called germline gene at one end, perhaps through a read error. The gene calls are TRBV20-1 and TRBJ1-1; D is perhaps TRBD1 (6 bases). The CDR3 spans 13 residues. Germline V gene sequence: CDR1 DFQATT, CDR2 SNEGSKA (reference sequence). The CDR3 spells CSAGGGADTEALF. CDR3 in DNA: TGCAGTGCCGGGGGGGGGGCTGACACTGAAGCTCTCTTT.

The chain carries TRBV20-1 and TRBJ2-7; 10 bases line up with TRBD1. The V gene's germline CDR1 is DFQATT and CDR2 SNEGSKA (reference sequence). After removal of 5 bases from V and 1 base from J, the junction contained 2 bases not matched to a gene. CDR3 length: 13 amino acids. As DNA, the CDR3 is TGCAGTGCTGGGACAGGGGCGTCCTACGAGCAGTACTTC. Protein: CSAGTGASYEQYF.

The chain recombines TRBV29-1 with TRBJ2-7; 10 bases are a match to TRBD2. The V gene's germline CDR1 is SQVTM and CDR2 ANQGSEA. Losses at the gene ends were 6 bases for V and 2 bases for J; bases not matched to a gene: 4. This CDR3 spans 13 amino acids. The CDR3 nucleotides read TGCAGCGTGTTAAGCGGGGGGGCCTACGAGCAGTACTTC. This translates into CSVLSGGAYEQYF.

This clonotype was detected once. The DNA for the CDR3 is TGTGCCAGTAGTTCGACACTTAACACTGAAGCTTTCTTT. Translating it yields CASSSTLNTEAFF. The gene calls are TRBV19 and TRBJ1-1; no clear D. The ends were cut back, 5 bases at V and 2 bases at J, with 9 bases in the middle. This CDR3 region has 13 residues. The V gene's germline CDR1 is LNHDA and CDR2 SQIVND (reference sequence).

The rearrangement uses TRBV10-3 and TRBJ1-1; D may be TRBD1 (5 bases). This CDR3 has 13 amino acids. V lost 8 bases and J lost 1, with 11 bases in between. CDR1 ENHRY and CDR2 SYGVKD come from the germline V gene. The CDR3 coding sequence is TGTGCCATCCTCGGACAAGCGAACACTGAAGCTTTCTTT. It codes for CAILGQANTEAFF.

The sample holds one count of this clonotype. V and J are TRBV5-1 and TRBJ1-2, with 8 bases matching TRBD1. The CDR3 consists of 14 residues. Germline V gives CDR1 SGHRS, CDR2 YFSETQ. J was trimmed by 8 bases and V by 4 bases; bases with no gene match: 10. The CDR3 bases are TGCGCCAGCAGCGGTGGGACAGGCAGCAGGGGCTACACCTTC. Residues: CASSGGTGSRGYTF. Full variable domain (missing parts from reference TRBV5-1 and TRBJ1-2): KAGVTQTPRYLIKTRGQQVTLSCSPISGHRSVSWYQQTPGQGLQFLFEYFSETQRNKGNFPGRFSGRQFSNSRSEMNVSTLELGDSALYLCASSGGTGSRGYTFGSGTRLTVV.

This clonotype was counted a single time. CDR3 residues: CAISESPGIAGDTQYF. In nucleotides, the CDR3 is TGTGCCATCAGTGAGTCCCCGGGGATAGCGGGGGATACGCAGTATTTT. The chain has TRBV10-3 and TRBJ2-3; 8 positions match TRBD2. The CDR3 totals 16 residues. Germline trimming cut 0 bases from V and 6 bases from J; bases unmatched to any gene: 8. CDR1 is ENHRY, CDR2 SYGVKD, per germline.

This clonotype was seen once. The chain is built from TRBV24-1 and TRBJ1-6; D unclear. Germline V gene data show CDR1 as KGHDR and CDR2 as SFDVKD. V was shortened by 9 bases and J by 7 bases, with 24 bases between the two germline ends. The CDR3 is 17 amino acids. The DNA of the CDR3 is TGTGCCACCGTCTCACGTGGGAGGAGAGAGGCAAATTCACCCCTCCACTTT. It yields the protein CATVSRGRREANSPLHF.

J is TRBJ1-1 and V is TRBV19; 8 bases map to TRBD1. V was clipped by 3 bases and J by 4 bases; unmatched bases: 7. The CDR3 spans 15 residues. Germline V gene data show CDR1 as LNHDA and CDR2 as SQIVND (reference sequence). CDR3 loop: CASSMGRGRGTEAFF. The CDR3 DNA reads TGTGCCAGTAGTATGGGCAGGGGGCGAGGCACTGAAGCTTTCTTT.

The chain links TRBV7-6 to TRBJ2-2; maybe TRBD1 (5 bases). This CDR3 is built from 14 residues. Germline CDR1 reads SGHVS; CDR2 reads FNYEAQ. V dropped 6 bases and J dropped 9 bases, with 17 bases sitting between them. In DNA, the CDR3 is TGTGCCAGCAGTTCAGACAGAGTTCTGAGGGAGCTGTTTTTT. This encodes CASSSDRVLRELFF.

In this sample, this clonotype turned up a few times. J is TRBJ2-7 and V is TRBV20-1; tentative D call: TRBD2 (6 bases). Trimming cost V 2 bases and J 2 bases, with 16 bases left between them. CDR1 and CDR2 from the germline V gene are DFQATT and SNEGSKA (reference sequence). This CDR3 has 15 amino acids. The CDR3: CSARPLGGVTYEQYF. The CDR3 nucleotides read TGCAGTGCTAGACCCCTGGGGGGAGTTACCTACGAGCAGTACTTC.

On this clonotype itself: A single base separates this from a much larger clone, so it may be a read error. The CDR3 loop is CASSIRGSNERLFF. CDR3 DNA sequence: TGTGCCAGCAGCATACGTGGGTCCAATGAAAGACTGTTTTTT. The rearrangement joins TRBV7-9 to TRBJ1-4; D unclear. The CDR3 is made up of 14 amino acids. Germline lookup yields CDR1 SEHNR and CDR2 FQNEAQ (reference sequence).

This clonotype turned up a few times. This chain joins TRBV28 and TRBJ2-7, with 9 positions matching TRBD1. V shed 4 bases, J shed 0 bases, and the junction held 13 bases outside the gene matches. Germline CDR1 MDHEN, CDR2 SYDVKM. This CDR3 has 18 residues. CDR3 loop: CASSSSAPTGGLSYEQYF. CDR3 in DNA: TGTGCCAGCAGTTCGAGCGCACCGACAGGGGGACTCTCCTACGAGCAGTACTTC.

The genes are TRBV2 and TRBJ1-2; D is ambiguous. This CDR3 has 13 amino acids. CDR1 is SNHLY, CDR2 FYNNEI, per germline. Trimming took 7 bases from V and 4 from J, leaving 13 bases between them. The CDR3 region has the DNA TGTGCCAGCAAGGCACAGATACTCTATGGCTACACCTTC. This codes for CASKAQILYGYTF.

As regards this clonotype: A much larger clone lies one base from this, so it may be a read error. The rearrangement uses TRBV20-1 and TRBJ1-1; no clear D gene. The germline V gene has CDR1 DFQATT and CDR2 SNEGSKA (reference sequence). The CDR3 runs to 12 residues. This CDR3 is CSAHRSNTGAFF. DNA for the CDR3: TGCAGTGCCCACCGTTCGAACACTGGAGCTTTCTTT.

This clonotype has just one count. This chain links TRBV15 with TRBJ1-4, with TRBD1 as a possible D gene (5 bases). Per germline, CDR1 LNHNV and CDR2 YYDKDF (reference sequence). Trimming pared 8 bases from V and 4 bases from J, leaving 11 bases between. The CDR3 has 13 residues. The CDR3, as DNA: TGTGCCACCGGGCTGGGACTTAATGAAAAACTGTTTTTT. Protein sequence: CATGLGLNEKLFF.

This clonotype showed up many times. The gene calls are TRBV6-9 and TRBJ2-7, with 8 positions matching TRBD1. This CDR3 contains 14 residues. Per the germline V gene, CDR1 is MNHGY and CDR2 is SVAAGI. The CDR3 region is CERRDRLDFYEQYF. The CDR3 DNA sequence: TGTGAGAGACGGGACAGGCTGGACTTTTACGAGCAGTACTTC.

The genes are TRBV7-7 and TRBJ2-5, with a weak D call TRBD2 (6 bases). Germline loops: CDR1 SSHAT, CDR2 FNYEAQ (reference sequence). V dropped 1 base and J dropped 4 bases, with 10 bases sitting between them. The CDR3 runs 14 residues. Here the CDR3 reads CASSLGGMAETQYF. CDR3 DNA sequence: TGTGCCAGCAGCTTAGGCGGGATGGCAGAGACCCAGTACTTC.

This clonotype was recorded many times. The gene calls are TRBV20-1 and TRBJ1-1; 11 bases are a match to TRBD1. Germline V gene data show CDR1 as DFQATT and CDR2 as SNEGSKA (reference sequence). The CDR3 is 19 amino acids. The V gene end was trimmed by 3 bases and the J gene end by 1 base; junction bases not matched to a gene: 16. CDR3 sequence: CSASGQGAHLLPSNTEAFF. The DNA for the CDR3 is TGCAGTGCTAGTGGACAGGGGGCGCATTTGCTACCCTCGAACACTGAAGCTTTCTTT.

On this clonotype itself: Since a much larger clone is just one base distant, this may be a read error. The gene calls are TRBV19 and TRBJ1-5; possibly TRBD1 for D (6 bases). Germline CDR1 LNHDA, CDR2 SQIVND (reference sequence). The CDR3 is 14 residues long. This CDR3 is CAGRDGQSNQPQHF. The CDR3 DNA is TGTGCCGGTAGAGACGGACAGAGCAATCAGCCCCAGCATTTT.

This chain joins TRBV7-9 and TRBJ2-5; D may be TRBD1 (6 bases). There are 13 residues in the CDR3. The V gene's germline CDR1 is SEHNR and CDR2 FQNEAQ (reference sequence). V gave up 5 bases and J gave up 5 bases, with 12 bases separating them. In DNA, the CDR3 is TGTGCCAGCAGCCTAGACACAGGGGAGACCCAGTACTTC. It codes for CASSLDTGETQYF. Looking up the rest from reference TRBV7-9 and TRBJ2-5 gives the full variable domain: DTGVSQNPRHKITKRGQNVTFRCDPISEHNRLYWYRQTLGQGPEFLTYFQNEAQLEKSRLLSDRFSAERPKGSFSTLEIQRTEQGDSAMYLCASSLDTGETQYFGPGTRLLVL.

The CDR3 here is CATSWGLRGSGEAFF. CDR3 in DNA: TGTGCCACCAGTTGGGGGCTTCGGGGGTCGGGTGAAGCTTTCTTT. V gene TRBV15 combines with J gene TRBJ1-1, with D maybe TRBD1 (6 bases). The germline V and J ends were trimmed by 6 bases and 7 bases, with 21 bases remaining between them. Germline CDR1 is LNHNV and CDR2 is YYDKDF (reference sequence). This CDR3 has 15 amino acids.

In this sample, this clonotype turned up many times. The chain combines TRBV19 with TRBJ1-2; D unresolved. The germline V gene has CDR1 LNHDA and CDR2 SQIVND (reference sequence). V lost 3 bases and J 8 bases, leaving 19 bases between the germline ends. This CDR3 contains 15 residues. In DNA, the CDR3 is TGTGCCAGTAGTATTTCTTCGGCAGACGTGGGAGGCTACACCTTC. It is translated as CASSISSADVGGYTF.

This clonotype was observed a few times. This rearrangement joins TRBV20-1 to TRBJ2-7, with 7 positions matching TRBD2. Per the germline V gene, CDR1 is DFQATT and CDR2 is SNEGSKA (reference sequence). The V and J ends lost 7 bases and 0 bases, in that order; junction bases with no gene match: 3. This CDR3 is 12 amino acids long. CDR3 residues: CSVRDYSYEQYF. The CDR3 DNA is TGCAGTGTTAGGGACTACTCCTACGAGCAGTACTTC.